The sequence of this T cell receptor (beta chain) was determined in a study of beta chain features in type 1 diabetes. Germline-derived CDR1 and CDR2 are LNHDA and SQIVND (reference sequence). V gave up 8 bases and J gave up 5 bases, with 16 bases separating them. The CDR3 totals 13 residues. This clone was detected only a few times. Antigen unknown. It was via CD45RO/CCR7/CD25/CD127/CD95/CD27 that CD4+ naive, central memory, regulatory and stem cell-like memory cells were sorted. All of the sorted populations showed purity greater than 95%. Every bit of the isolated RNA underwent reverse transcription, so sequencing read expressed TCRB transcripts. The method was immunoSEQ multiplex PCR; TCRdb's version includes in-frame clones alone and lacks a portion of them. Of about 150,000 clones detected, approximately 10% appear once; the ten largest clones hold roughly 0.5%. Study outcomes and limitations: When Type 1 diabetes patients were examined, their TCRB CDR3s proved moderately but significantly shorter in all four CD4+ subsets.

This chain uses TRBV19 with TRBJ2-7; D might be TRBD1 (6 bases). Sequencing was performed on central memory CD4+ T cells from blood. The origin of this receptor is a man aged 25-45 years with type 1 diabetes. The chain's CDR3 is CASGNRDNNEQYF. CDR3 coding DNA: TGTGCCAGTGGAAACCGGGACAACAACGAGCAGTACTTC.